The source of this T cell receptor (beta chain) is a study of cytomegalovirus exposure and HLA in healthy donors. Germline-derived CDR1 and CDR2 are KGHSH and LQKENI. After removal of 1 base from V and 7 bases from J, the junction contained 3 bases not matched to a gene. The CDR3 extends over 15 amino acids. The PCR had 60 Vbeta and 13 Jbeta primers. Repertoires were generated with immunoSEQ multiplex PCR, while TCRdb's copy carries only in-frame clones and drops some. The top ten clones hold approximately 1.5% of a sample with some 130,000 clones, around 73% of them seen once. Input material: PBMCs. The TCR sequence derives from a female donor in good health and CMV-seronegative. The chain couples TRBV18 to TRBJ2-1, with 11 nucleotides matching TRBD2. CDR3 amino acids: CASSPLLAGANEQFF. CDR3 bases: TGTGCCAGCTCACCACTACTAGCGGGAGCGAATGAGCAGTTCTTC.